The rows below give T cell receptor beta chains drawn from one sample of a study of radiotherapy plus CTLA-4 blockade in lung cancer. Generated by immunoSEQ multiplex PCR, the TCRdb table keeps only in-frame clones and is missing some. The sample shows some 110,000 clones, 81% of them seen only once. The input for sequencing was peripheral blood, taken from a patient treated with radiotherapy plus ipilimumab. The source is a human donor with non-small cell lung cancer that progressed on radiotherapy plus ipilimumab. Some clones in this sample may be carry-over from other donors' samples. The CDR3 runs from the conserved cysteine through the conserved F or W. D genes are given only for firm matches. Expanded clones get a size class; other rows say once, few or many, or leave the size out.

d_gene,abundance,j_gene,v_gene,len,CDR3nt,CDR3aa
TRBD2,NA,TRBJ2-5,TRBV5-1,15,TGCGCCAGCAGCACCCTAGCGGGGGCGGGAGAGACCCAGTACTTC,CASSTLAGAGETQYF
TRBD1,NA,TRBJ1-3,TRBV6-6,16,TGTGCCAGCAGTTACTCGAGGACAGGGGTAGGAAACACCATATATTTT,CASSYSRTGVGNTIYF
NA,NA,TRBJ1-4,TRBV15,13,TGTGCCACCAGCAGAGTTAGGAGTGAAAAACTGTTTTTT,CATSRVRSEKLFF
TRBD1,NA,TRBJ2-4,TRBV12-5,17,TGTGCTAGTGCCTCGGGACAGGGAATGGAGGCCAAAAACATTCAGTACTTC,CASASGQGMEAKNIQYF
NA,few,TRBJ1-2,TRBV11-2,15,TGTGCCAGCAGCTCATGGACAGAAGCTAACTATGGCTACACCTTC,CASSSWTEANYGYTF
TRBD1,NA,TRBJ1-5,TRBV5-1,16,TGCGCCAGCAGCTTGGGACAGGGGGGAAGCAATCAGCCCCAGCATTTT,CASSLGQGGSNQPQHF
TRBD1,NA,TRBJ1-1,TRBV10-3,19,TGTGCCATCAGACCGCTTAACAGGGGGTCGGTCCGGATGAACACTGAAGCTTTCTTT,CAIRPLNRGSVRMNTEAFF
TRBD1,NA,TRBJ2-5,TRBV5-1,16,TGCGCCAGCAGCCGGTTAGGACAGGTTGGAGGAGAGACCCAGTACTTC,CASSRLGQVGGETQYF
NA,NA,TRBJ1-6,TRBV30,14,TGTGCCTGGAGTACTGGGGGGGGTGGCTCACCCCTCCACTTT,CAWSTGGGGSPLHF
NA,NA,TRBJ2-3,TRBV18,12,TGTGCCAGCTCACCACCGGACGGCCCGCAGTATTTT,CASSPPDGPQYF
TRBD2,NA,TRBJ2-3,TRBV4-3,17,TGCGCCAGCAGCCAAGATCTCGGGGGGGCTAGCACAGATACGCAGTATTTT,CASSQDLGGASTDTQYF
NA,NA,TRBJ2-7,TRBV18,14,TGTGCCAGCTCACCACCCCGGGGATCCTACGAGCAGTACTTC,CASSPPRGSYEQYF
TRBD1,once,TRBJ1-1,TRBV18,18,TGTGCCAGCTCACCACCTGGGACAGGGGGCCGGCTGGGCACTGAAGCTTTCTTT,CASSPPGTGGRLGTEAFF
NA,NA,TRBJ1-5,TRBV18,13,TGTGCCAGCTCACCTCGGACGGGGGAGCCCCAGCATTTT,CASSPRTGEPQHF
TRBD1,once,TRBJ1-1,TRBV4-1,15,TGCGCCAGCAGCCAAGAAGGGACAGGGGGCGTTGGTGCTTTCTTT,CASSQEGTGGVGAFF
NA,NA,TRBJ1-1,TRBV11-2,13,TGTGCCAGCAGCGTCAACCCTGGCACTGAAGCTTTCTTT,CASSVNPGTEAFF
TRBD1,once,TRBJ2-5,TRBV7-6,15,TGTGCCAGCAGCCCACAGACAGGGGGCCAGGAGACCCAGTACTTC,CASSPQTGGQETQYF
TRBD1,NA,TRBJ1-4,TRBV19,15,TGTGCCAGTAGTATCGGACAGGCAACTAATGAAAAACTGTTTTTT,CASSIGQATNEKLFF
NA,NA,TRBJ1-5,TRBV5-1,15,TGCGCCAGCAGCTTGTGGGGTCCAAGCAATCAGCCCCAGCATTTT,CASSLWGPSNQPQHF
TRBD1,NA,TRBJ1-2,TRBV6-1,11,TGTGCCAGCAGCACAGGGGACGGCTACACCTTC,CASSTGDGYTF
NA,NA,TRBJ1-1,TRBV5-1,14,TGCGCCAGCAGCAGTTACAGGGAGGGCACTGAAGCTTTCTTT,CASSSYREGTEAFF
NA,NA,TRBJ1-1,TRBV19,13,TGTGCCAGTAGTTGGGAGGGATCCACTGAAGCTTTCTTT,CASSWEGSTEAFF
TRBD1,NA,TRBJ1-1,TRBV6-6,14,TGTGCCAGCAACAGACAGGGGGCGCACACTGAAGCTTTCTTT,CASNRQGAHTEAFF